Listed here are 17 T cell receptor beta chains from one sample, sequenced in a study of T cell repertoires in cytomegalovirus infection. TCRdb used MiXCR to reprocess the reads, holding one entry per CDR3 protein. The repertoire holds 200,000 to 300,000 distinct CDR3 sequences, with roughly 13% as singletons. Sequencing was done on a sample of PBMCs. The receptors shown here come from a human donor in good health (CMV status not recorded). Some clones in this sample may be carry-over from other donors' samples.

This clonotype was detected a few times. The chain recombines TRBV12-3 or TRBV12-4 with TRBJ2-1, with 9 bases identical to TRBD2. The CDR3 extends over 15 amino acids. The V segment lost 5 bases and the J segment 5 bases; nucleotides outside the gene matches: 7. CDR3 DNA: TGTGCCAGCAGTCCCGGGACTAGCTTAAACAATGAGCAGTTCTTC. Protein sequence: CASSPGTSLNNEQFF.

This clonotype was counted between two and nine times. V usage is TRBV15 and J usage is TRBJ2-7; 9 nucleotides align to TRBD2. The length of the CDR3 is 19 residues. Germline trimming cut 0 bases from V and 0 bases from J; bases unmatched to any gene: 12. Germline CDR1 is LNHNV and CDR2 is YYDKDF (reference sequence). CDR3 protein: CATSRDWVPAGGTSYEQYF. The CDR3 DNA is TGTGCCACCAGCAGAGATTGGGTTCCAGCGGGAGGAACCTCCTACGAGCAGTACTTC.

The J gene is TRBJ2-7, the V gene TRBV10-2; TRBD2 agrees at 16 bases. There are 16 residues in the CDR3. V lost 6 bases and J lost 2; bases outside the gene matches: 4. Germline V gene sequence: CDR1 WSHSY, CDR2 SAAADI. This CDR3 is CASSAGTSGGAYEQYF. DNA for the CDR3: TGCGCCAGCAGCGCCGGGACTAGCGGGGGGGCCTACGAGCAGTACTTC.

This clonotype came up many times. CDR3 protein: CASSLVVGSGNTIYF. The DNA of the CDR3 is TGTGCCAGCAGCTTAGTTGTGGGCTCTGGAAACACCATATATTTT. V is TRBV7-2 and J is TRBJ1-3; no clear D. This CDR3 is built from 15 residues. V gave up 1 base and J gave up 0 bases, with 7 bases separating them. CDR1 and CDR2 from the germline V gene are SGHTA and FQGNSA.

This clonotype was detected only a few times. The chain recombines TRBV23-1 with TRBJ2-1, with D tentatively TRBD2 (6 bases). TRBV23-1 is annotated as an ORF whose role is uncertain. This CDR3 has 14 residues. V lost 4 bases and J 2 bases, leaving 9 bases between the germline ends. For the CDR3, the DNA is TGCGCCAGCAGTCGGGGGGAAACCTACAATGAGCAGTTCTTC. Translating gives CASSRGETYNEQFF.

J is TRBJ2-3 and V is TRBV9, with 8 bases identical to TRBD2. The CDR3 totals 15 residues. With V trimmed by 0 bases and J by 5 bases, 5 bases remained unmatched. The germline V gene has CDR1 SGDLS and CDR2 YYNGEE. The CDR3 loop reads CASSVESGGEDTQYF. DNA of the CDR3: TGTGCCAGCAGCGTAGAGAGCGGGGGAGAAGATACGCAGTATTTT.

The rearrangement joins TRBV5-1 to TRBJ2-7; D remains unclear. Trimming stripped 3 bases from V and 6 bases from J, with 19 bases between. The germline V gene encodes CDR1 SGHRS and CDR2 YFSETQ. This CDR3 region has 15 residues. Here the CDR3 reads CASSSVRSYFSEQYF. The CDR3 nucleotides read TGCGCCAGCAGCTCGGTACGCAGTTACTTCTCCGAGCAGTACTTC.

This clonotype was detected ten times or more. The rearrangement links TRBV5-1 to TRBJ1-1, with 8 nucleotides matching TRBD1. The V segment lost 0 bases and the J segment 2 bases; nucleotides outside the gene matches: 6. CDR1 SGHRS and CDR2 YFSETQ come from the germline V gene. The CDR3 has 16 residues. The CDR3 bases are TGCGCCAGCAGCTTGGTAACAGGGGGGAGCAACACTGAAGCTTTCTTT. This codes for CASSLVTGGSNTEAFF.

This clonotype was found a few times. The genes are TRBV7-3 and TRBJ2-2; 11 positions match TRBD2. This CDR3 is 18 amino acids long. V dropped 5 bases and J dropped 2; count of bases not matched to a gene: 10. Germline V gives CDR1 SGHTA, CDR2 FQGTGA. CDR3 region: CASSVSGGAEANTGELFF. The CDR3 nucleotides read TGTGCCAGCAGCGTTAGCGGGGGGGCCGAAGCCAACACCGGGGAGCTGTTTTTT.

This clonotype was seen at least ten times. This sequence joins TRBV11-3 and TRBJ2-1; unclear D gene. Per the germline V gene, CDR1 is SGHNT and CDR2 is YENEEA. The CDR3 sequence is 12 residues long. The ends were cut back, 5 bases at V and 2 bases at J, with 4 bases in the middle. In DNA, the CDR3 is TGTGCCAGCAGCAAAGCCTACAATGAGCAGTTCTTC. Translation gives CASSKAYNEQFF.

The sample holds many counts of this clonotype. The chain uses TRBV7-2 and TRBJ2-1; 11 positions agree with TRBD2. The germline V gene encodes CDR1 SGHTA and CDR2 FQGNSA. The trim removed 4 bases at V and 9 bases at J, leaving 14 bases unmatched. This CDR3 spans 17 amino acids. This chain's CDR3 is CASSSKPLAGGPFEQFF. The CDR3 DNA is TGTGCCAGCAGCTCGAAGCCCTTAGCGGGAGGGCCTTTTGAGCAGTTCTTC.

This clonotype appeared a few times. In DNA form, the CDR3 reads TGCGCCAGCAGCCAGCAGGCGGCGGGGGGCGGGGAGACCCAGTACTTC. Its translation: CASSQQAAGGGETQYF. V is TRBV5-1 and J is TRBJ2-5; the match to TRBD2 covers 8 bases. The J segment lost 5 bases and the V segment lost 4 bases, leaving 13 bases of the junction unmatched. The CDR3 runs to 16 residues. Per the germline V gene, CDR1 is SGHRS and CDR2 is YFSETQ.

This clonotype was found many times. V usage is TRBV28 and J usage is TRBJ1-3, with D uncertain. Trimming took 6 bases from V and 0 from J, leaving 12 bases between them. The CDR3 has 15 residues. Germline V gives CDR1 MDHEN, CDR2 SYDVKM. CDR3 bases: TGTGCCAGCAGATCGGAGCTGTCCTCTGGAAACACCATATATTTT. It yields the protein CASRSELSSGNTIYF.

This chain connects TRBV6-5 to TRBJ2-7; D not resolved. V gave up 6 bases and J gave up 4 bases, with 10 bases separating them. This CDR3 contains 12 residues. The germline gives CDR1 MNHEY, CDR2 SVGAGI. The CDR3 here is CASSSTWYEQYF. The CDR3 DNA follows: TGTGCCAGCAGCTCGACCTGGTACGAGCAGTACTTC.

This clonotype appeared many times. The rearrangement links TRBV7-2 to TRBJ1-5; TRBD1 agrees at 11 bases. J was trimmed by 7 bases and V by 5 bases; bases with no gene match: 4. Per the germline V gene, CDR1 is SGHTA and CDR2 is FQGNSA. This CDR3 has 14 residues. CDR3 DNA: TGTGCCAGCAGCGGGACAGGGGGAGGGCAGCCCCAGCATTTT. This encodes CASSGTGGGQPQHF.

The DNA of the CDR3 is TGTGCCAGCAGCTTAGCGGGTAGCCCCTCCTACGAGCAGTACTTC. Protein: CASSLAGSPSYEQYF. The gene calls are TRBV7-6 and TRBJ2-7, with unresolved D. Trimming removed 0 bases at V and 0 bases at J, with 9 bases between. Germline V gives CDR1 SGHVS, CDR2 FNYEAQ. The length of the CDR3 is 15 residues. The variable domain in full, completed from reference TRBV7-6 and TRBJ2-7, reads GAGVSQSPRYKVTKRGQDVALRCDPISGHVSLYWYRQALGQGPEFLTYFNYEAQQDKSGLPNDRFSAERPEGSISTLTIQRTEQRDSAMYRCASSLAGSPSYEQYFGPGTRLTVT.

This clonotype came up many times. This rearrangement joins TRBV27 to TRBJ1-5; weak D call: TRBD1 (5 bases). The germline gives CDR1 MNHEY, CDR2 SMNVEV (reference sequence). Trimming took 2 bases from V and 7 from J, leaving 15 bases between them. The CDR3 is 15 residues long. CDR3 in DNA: TGTGCCAGCAGTTTAGAGGGCAACGGGGGGCAGCCCCAGCATTTT. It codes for CASSLEGNGGQPQHF.